In this sample, the clone carrying this T cell receptor (beta chain) turned up a few times. The data are from a study of T cells in Graves' hyperthyroidism and ophthalmopathy. V was shortened by 0 bases and J by 1 base, with 9 bases between the two germline ends. This CDR3 spans 14 amino acids. From germline, CDR1 is DFQATT and CDR2 SNEGSKA (reference sequence). Authors of the study amplified TCR beta CDR3 regions from RNA transcripts. The HTBI primer set was used in a first-round RT-PCR of the TCR CDR3. Each CDR3 protein is one row after TCRdb ran MiXCR on the multiplex PCR reads. The sample contains around 600,000 distinct CDR3 sequences, around 15% of which appear only once. Used for diagnoses were clinical symptoms, serum thyroxine and TRAb, thyroid ultrasound and orbital computed tomography.

The source material was blood. This TCR was recovered from a woman aged 40 to 50 with Graves' ophthalmopathy. The rearrangement joins TRBV20-1 to TRBJ1-1; D not certain. Here the CDR3 reads CSARDPWSNTEAFF. CDR3 nucleotide sequence: TGCAGTGCTAGAGATCCTTGGTCGAACACTGAAGCTTTCTTT.